This T cell receptor (beta chain) is drawn from a study of cytomegalovirus exposure and HLA in healthy donors. General study findings and limits: Testing in vitro showed a few CMV-associated chains specific for CMV antigens. It emerged from a later analysis that several of the most significant clusters appeared to be linked to common viral pathogens. Reports state that TCR beta sequences accurately predicted most subjects' HLA-A and HLA-B alleles.

Worth noting for this clone: Its specificity is not known.

Both 60 Vbeta primers and 13 Jbeta primers went into the PCR. Measured with immunoSEQ multiplex PCR; TCRdb has only the in-frame clones, and not every one. The sample holds more than 85,000 clones, 83% seen once. Looked up from germline, CDR1 is SGHTS and CDR2 is YDEGEE. There are 14 residues in the CDR3. Trimming removed 8 bases at V and 5 bases at J, with 19 bases between. Donors sampled were nominally healthy, though unrecorded immune exposures were likely. The clonotype comes from a man younger than 35 in good health and CMV-seronegative. This chain connects TRBV5-8 to TRBJ2-5, with a possible D match to TRBD1 (5 bases). Sequenced sample: PBMCs. The CDR3 reads CASTTGRSRETQYF. The DNA of the CDR3 is TGTGCCAGTACTACAGGCAGGTCTAGGGAGACCCAGTACTTC.